This T cell receptor beta chain was sequenced in a study of blood T cell repertoires in COVID-19. Study at large: Sites across the United States, Italy and Spain contributed samples from acute and convalescent COVID-19.

Libraries were prepared by immunoSEQ multiplex PCR; TCRdb keeps only in-frame clonotypes and omits some of them. The sample yields approximately 74,000 clones, approximately 81% seen once. Trimming took 4 bases from V and 2 from J, leaving 14 bases between them. Germline CDR1 SQVTM, CDR2 ANQGSEA. This CDR3 spans 14 amino acids. Sequencing was performed on peripheral blood. The V call is TRBV29-1, the J call TRBJ1-1; maybe TRBD1 (5 bases). The receptor comes from a woman older than 75 with active or convalescent COVID-19. Here the CDR3 DNA reads TGCAGCGTTGCCCCAGGACACCATAACACTGAAGCTTTCTTT. Amino acid sequence: CSVAPGHHNTEAFF.